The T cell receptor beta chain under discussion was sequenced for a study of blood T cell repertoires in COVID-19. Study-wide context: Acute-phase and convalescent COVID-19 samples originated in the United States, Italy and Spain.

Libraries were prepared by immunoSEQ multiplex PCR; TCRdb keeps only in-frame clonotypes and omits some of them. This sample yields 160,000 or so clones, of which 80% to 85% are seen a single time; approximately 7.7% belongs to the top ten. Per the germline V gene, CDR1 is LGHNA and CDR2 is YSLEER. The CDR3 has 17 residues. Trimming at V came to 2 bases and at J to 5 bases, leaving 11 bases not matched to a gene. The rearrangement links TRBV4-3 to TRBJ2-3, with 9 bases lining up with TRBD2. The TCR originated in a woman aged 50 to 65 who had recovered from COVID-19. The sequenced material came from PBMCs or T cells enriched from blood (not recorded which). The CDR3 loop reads CASSQHISGRLGDTQYF. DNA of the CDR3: TGCGCCAGCAGCCAACATATTAGCGGGAGATTGGGAGATACGCAGTATTTT.